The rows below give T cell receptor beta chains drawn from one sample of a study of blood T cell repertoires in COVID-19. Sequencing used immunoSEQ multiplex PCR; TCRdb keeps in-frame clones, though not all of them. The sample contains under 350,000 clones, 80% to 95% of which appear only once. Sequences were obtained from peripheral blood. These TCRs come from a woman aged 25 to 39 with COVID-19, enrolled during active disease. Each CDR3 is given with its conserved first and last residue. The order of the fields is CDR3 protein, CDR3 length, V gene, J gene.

CDR3: CASSSGTDGNTIYF; length: 14; V: TRBV9; J: TRBJ1-3
CDR3: CASSQARAGGWYEQFF; length: 16; V: TRBV4-3; J: TRBJ2-1
CDR3: CASSQSSNTEAFF; length: 13; V: TRBV4-3; J: TRBJ1-1
CDR3: CASSISLRTGYYNEQFF; length: 17; V: TRBV19; J: TRBJ2-1
CDR3: CASSRRRTSGRATDTQYF; length: 18; V: TRBV2; J: TRBJ2-3
CDR3: CASSIASGNFGEQFF; length: 15; V: TRBV19; J: TRBJ2-1
CDR3: CASEGTEGQETQYF; length: 14; V: TRBV25-1; J: TRBJ2-5
CDR3: CASELAGIPYEQYF; length: 14; V: TRBV25-1; J: TRBJ2-7
CDR3: CASSDRGYEQYF; length: 12; V: TRBV19; J: TRBJ2-7
CDR3: CASSLERANIQYF; length: 13; V: TRBV7-8; J: TRBJ2-4
CDR3: CASSQEWTDNEQFF; length: 14; V: TRBV4-2; J: TRBJ2-1
CDR3: CAWSRLAGAGDTQYF; length: 15; V: TRBV30; J: TRBJ2-3
CDR3: CATSRDLGHSANTGELFF; length: 18; V: TRBV15; J: TRBJ2-2
CDR3: CALTTPGSHYGYTF; length: 14; V: TRBV2; J: TRBJ1-2
CDR3: CASSLSSVSEQFF; length: 13; V: TRBV5-1; J: TRBJ2-1
CDR3: CASSFSPASRETQYF; length: 15; V: TRBV28; J: TRBJ2-5
CDR3: CASSLEEASTDTQYF; length: 15; V: TRBV28; J: TRBJ2-3
CDR3: CASSFGRGGNQPQHF; length: 15; V: TRBV28; J: TRBJ1-5
CDR3: CASSLILGDEQPQHF; length: 15; V: TRBV7-2; J: TRBJ1-5
CDR3: CASSYPDRVYEQYF; length: 14; V: TRBV6-6; J: TRBJ2-7
CDR3: CASSLWTGASYEQYF; length: 15; V: TRBV5-1; J: TRBJ2-7
CDR3: CASSVGRTPYEQYF; length: 14; V: TRBV9; J: TRBJ2-7
CDR3: CASSLVAGGANTEAFF; length: 16; V: TRBV13; J: TRBJ1-1
CDR3: CASSGGVTRGQPQHF; length: 15; V: TRBV2; J: TRBJ1-5